This T cell receptor beta chain was captured in a study of blood T cell repertoires in COVID-19. Overall study: The origin of the acute and convalescent COVID-19 samples was the United States, Italy and Spain. PBMCs, B-cell-depleted T cells, or T cells provided the cDNA or gDNA that made up the material.

Authors' data handling: Amplification with reference gene primers provided the estimates of nucleated cell counts. Measured with immunoSEQ multiplex PCR; TCRdb has only the in-frame clones, and not every one. That table is the source of V, J and clone size, and D and trimming were worked out from the DNA. The sample shows hundreds of thousands of clones, about nine tenths of them seen only once. Participants had their cohort set by participant-reported clinical history. Germline CDR1 is KGHDR and CDR2 is SFDVKD. Deletions cut 4 bases from V and 4 bases from J, with 12 bases between. The CDR3 sequence is 15 residues long.

The source of this sequence is a woman in her forties who had recovered from COVID-19. The V gene is TRBV24-1, the J gene TRBJ2-2; a weak D match, TRBD1 (6 bases). Material: PBMCs or T cells enriched from blood (not recorded which). Here the CDR3 DNA reads TGTGCCACCAGTGACCCACAGGGCGGCACCGGGGAGCTGTTTTTT. Its translation is CATSDPQGGTGELFF.